This T cell receptor beta chain was sequenced for a study of blood T cell repertoires in COVID-19. At the level of the study: Spain, Italy and the United States supplied samples that represented acute and convalescent COVID-19.

Germline V gene lookup returns CDR1 SGHNT and CDR2 YYREEE (reference sequence). Trimming pared 4 bases from V and 6 bases from J, leaving 14 bases between. The CDR3 loop spans 14 amino acids. TCRdb's copy holds only in-frame clones and misses some; the assay was immunoSEQ multiplex PCR. In the table there are over 130,000 clones, 70% to 80% of which are singletons. Sequencing used peripheral blood. The source of this sequence is a woman of 80 years or more with active or convalescent COVID-19. The chain carries TRBV5-4 and TRBJ2-1; a weak D match, TRBD2 (5 bases). CDR3 nucleotides: TGTGCCAGCAGCCCTCAAGGGCGGGCCAATGAGCAGTTCTTC. Its protein is CASSPQGRANEQFF.